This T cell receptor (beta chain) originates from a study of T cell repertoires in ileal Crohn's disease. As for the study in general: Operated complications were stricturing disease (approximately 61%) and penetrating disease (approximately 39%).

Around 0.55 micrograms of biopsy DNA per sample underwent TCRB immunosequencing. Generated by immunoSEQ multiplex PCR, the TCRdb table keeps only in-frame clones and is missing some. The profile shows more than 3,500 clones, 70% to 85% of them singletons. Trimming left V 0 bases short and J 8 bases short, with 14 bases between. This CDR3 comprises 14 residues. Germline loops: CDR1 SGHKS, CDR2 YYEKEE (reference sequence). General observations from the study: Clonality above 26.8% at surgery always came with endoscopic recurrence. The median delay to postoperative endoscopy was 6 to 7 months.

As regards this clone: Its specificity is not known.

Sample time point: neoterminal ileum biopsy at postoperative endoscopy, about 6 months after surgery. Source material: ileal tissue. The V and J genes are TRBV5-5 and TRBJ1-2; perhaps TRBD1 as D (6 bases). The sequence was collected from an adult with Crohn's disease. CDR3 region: CASSLVPGADGYTF. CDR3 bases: TGTGCCAGCAGCTTGGTGCCAGGGGCGGACGGCTACACCTTC.